The entry below describes one T cell receptor (beta chain). From germline, CDR1 is SGHVS and CDR2 FNYEAQ. The CDR3 consists of 17 residues. V dropped 4 bases and J dropped 1 base, with 17 bases sitting between them. This sample stems from a study of blood T cell repertoires in COVID-19. Overall study: Some COVID-19 samples were acute and others convalescent; all came from the United States, Italy and Spain. The analysed material was cDNA or gDNA that came from T cells, B-cell-depleted T cells, or PBMCs.

Per the original data handling: Estimation of nucleated cell counts was performed using reference gene primer amplification. Profiling relied on immunoSEQ multiplex PCR, and the TCRdb table lists in-frame clones only, not all of them. The V and J calls and clone size come from that table; D and trimming were worked out from the DNA. Of about 93,000 clones listed, around nine tenths are singletons. Sequenced input: peripheral blood. The TCR originated in a woman at least 80 years old with acute or convalescent COVID-19. This sequence joins TRBV7-6 and TRBJ1-3; tentatively, D is TRBD1 (6 bases). The CDR3 protein is CASSSRDTRSSGNTIYF. The CDR3 nucleotides read TGTGCCAGCAGCTCCCGGGACACTCGGTCATCTGGAAACACCATATATTTT.